Sequencing of this TCR beta chain was carried out in a study of CD8 T cells in ankylosing spondylitis (dated by TCRdb to about 2017). Some background on the complete study: To find TCR variants linked to disease, the study profiled T cell receptor beta repertoires in ankylosing spondylitis patients and healthy donors. Peripheral blood was sampled, and synovial fluid was also collected from ankylosing spondylitis patients. The whole study cohort included over a hundred healthy donors and 20 to 30 ankylosing spondylitis patients. Summary of the overall study and its limitations: Blood from ankylosing spondylitis patients appeared to be characterized by a TCR beta motif composed of several highly homologous amino acid variants. A CD8+ phenotype was shown by the disease-linked clones, which were found at relatively low frequencies in peripheral blood. Some motif variants had previously been reported in the synovial fluid and blood of reactive arthritis patients, which suggests shared mechanisms of disease initiation. Significant enrichment of the disease-linked clones was reported in matched synovial fluid samples from ankylosing spondylitis patients.

The data were produced on an Illumina HiSeq 2500. TCR beta libraries were prepared by quantitative 5'-RACE with molecular barcodes. The authors processed their data as follows. A new computational method based on a probabilistic model of VDJ rearrangement was used to identify disease-linked TCR variants. TCRdb reworked the public reads: Q25 trimming with fastp, MiXCR clone assembly, productive beta chains retained. CDR3 protein duplicates are merged, each entry listing the most common genes and DNA. The V and J calls were determined by TCRdb, not by the authors. This sample holds about 240,000 distinct CDR3 sequences; less than 10% were observed only once. About 6.8% of the sample belongs to the ten largest clones. Trimming accounts for 2 bases at V and 9 bases at J, while the number of junction bases matched to no gene is 9. The germline V gene encodes CDR1 ENHRY and CDR2 SYGVKD. The CDR3 covers 15 residues, taking in both the cysteine and the phenylalanine. The DNA shown is the 45-base CDR3, in frame from base 1.

This clonotype was seen ten or more times. Its specific antigen is unknown. The record has no base qualities; no much larger clone is one base away. The chain is made from TRBV10-3 and TRBJ1-5; 8 bases in the junction line up with TRBD1. Sequenced sample: blood, either unsorted or a sorted T cell fraction (not recorded which). This TCR derives from a male donor with ankylosing spondylitis or in good health (not recorded which). The nucleotides read TGTGCCATCAGTGAGCACCAGGGGGCCGTAAGGCCCCAGCATTTT. Its translation reads: CAISEHQGAVRPQHF.